This T cell receptor beta chain was recorded in a study of blood T cell repertoires in COVID-19. This CDR3 contains 12 residues. V was shortened by 7 bases and J by 5 bases, with 11 bases between the two germline ends. The germline V gene has CDR1 MNHEY and CDR2 SMNVEV (reference sequence). Authors' data handling: Quantification of nucleated cells was approximated via reference gene primer amplification. Some clones are missing from TCRdb's copy, which holds only in-frame ones; the method was immunoSEQ multiplex PCR. The V and J calls and the clone size are those of that table, but D and trimming were determined from the DNA. In the table there are hundreds of thousands of clones, approximately 90% of which are singletons.

The V and J genes are TRBV27 and TRBJ1-2, with unresolved D. Input material: peripheral blood. This receptor was obtained from a man aged 35 to 55 with acute or convalescent COVID-19. The CDR3 coding sequence is TGTGCCAGCACCGACTCCGTTTATGGCTACACCTTC. Protein product: CASTDSVYGYTF.